Detailed here is one TCR beta chain. The antigen is unknown. Profiled with immunoSEQ multiplex PCR; TCRdb holds only in-frame clones, not every one. This table holds around 100,000 clones, 90% found once. This entry comes from a study of T cell responses to AZD1222 COVID-19 vaccine. Findings and limits, study-wide: Repertoire sampling occurred only after the peak T cell response. Nearly half of the spike-specific TCRs reportedly recognize variant regions that carry no mutations. Baseline serology detected seropositivity in only six AZD1222 recipients. Spike was spanned by vaccine-associated CD4 TCRs, which were dominant at 160-218 and 743-854.

V lost 4 bases to trimming and J lost 1 base, with 7 bases between them. This CDR3 spans 13 amino acids. Germline V lookup: CDR1 SGHTA, CDR2 FQGTGA. The clonotype originates from an adult in good health. The material sequenced was peripheral blood, taken on day 0 of AZD1222 vaccination. The chain is built from TRBV7-3 and TRBJ1-1, with a tentative D call TRBD1 (6 bases). The CDR3 region is CASSWGQNTEAFF. The CDR3 nucleotides read TGTGCCAGCAGCTGGGGACAGAACACTGAAGCTTTCTTT. Filled out from reference TRBV7-3 and TRBJ1-1, the complete variable domain reads GAGVSQTPSNKVTEKGKYVELRCDPISGHTALYWYRQSLGQGPEFLIYFQGTGAADDSGLPNDRFFAVRPEGSVSTLKIQRTERGDSAVYLCASSWGQNTEAFFGQGTRLTVV.